This is a list of T cell receptor beta chains from one sample in a study of shared clonotypes between healthy human individuals. Sequencing was performed with immunoSEQ multiplex PCR; in TCRdb, only in-frame clones are kept and a portion is missing. The table lists roughly 700,000 clones, around 72% of them singletons. The sequenced sample consisted of memory CD4+ T cells sorted from blood. All receptors come from a young woman in good health. CDR3s include the opening cysteine and the closing phenylalanine or tryptophan. The D gene is left open where the match is weak. The listing skips clone size in some rows; elsewhere it reads once, few, many or a size class.

TRBD2	TRBV19	TRBJ2-5	-	CASRTSGQETQYF	TGTGCCAGTAGGACTAGCGGGCAAGAGACCCAGTACTTC
-	TRBV6-5	TRBJ1-2	-	CASSSTRSGYTF	TGTGCCAGCAGTTCAACAAGGAGTGGCTACACCTTC
-	TRBV10-3	TRBJ1-2	-	CAISEGGRVANYGYTF	TGTGCCATCAGTGAGGGGGGACGAGTAGCTAACTATGGCTACACCTTC
-	TRBV6-6	TRBJ1-1	-	CASSGLNTEAFF	TGTGCCAGCTCTGGATTGAACACTGAAGCTTTCTTT
-	TRBV15	TRBJ2-7	-	CATSSPSGGRGVHEQYF	TGTGCCACCAGCAGCCCAAGTGGGGGAAGGGGGGTCCACGAGCAGTACTTC
TRBD1	TRBV6-1	TRBJ2-1	-	CASSRTGQLDNEQFF	TGTGCCAGCAGTCGTACGGGACAGCTAGACAATGAGCAGTTCTTC
TRBD1	TRBV5-8	TRBJ1-2	-	CASSIGTGIGNYGYTF	TGTGCCAGCAGCATAGGGACAGGGATTGGTAACTATGGCTACACCTTC
-	TRBV30	TRBJ1-5	-	CAWGLGGNQPQHF	TGTGCCTGGGGCCTCGGCGGCAATCAGCCCCAGCATTTT
-	TRBV18	TRBJ1-3	-	CASSPLPGSSSGNTIYF	TGTGCCAGCTCACCCCTCCCGGGCAGTTCCTCTGGAAACACCATATATTTT
TRBD2	TRBV11-2	TRBJ2-1	-	CASSLVRLAGGNEQFF	TGTGCCAGCAGCTTAGTTCGGCTAGCGGGGGGAAATGAGCAGTTCTTC
-	TRBV15	TRBJ1-3	-	CATSPGISGNTIYF	TGTGCCACCAGCCCCGGGATCTCTGGAAACACCATATATTTT
-	TRBV5-1	TRBJ2-7	-	CASSWTLGYEQYF	TGCGCCAGCAGCTGGACGTTGGGCTACGAGCAGTACTTC
TRBD1	TRBV28	TRBJ1-4	once	CASSLYRGTTNEKLFF	TGTGCCAGCAGTTTATACAGGGGAACGACTAATGAAAAACTGTTTTTT
TRBD1	TRBV5-1	TRBJ2-1	-	CASLPDRASYNEQFF	TGCGCCAGCCTGCCCGACAGGGCTTCCTACAATGAGCAGTTCTTC
-	TRBV19	TRBJ2-6	-	CASSRGSSGANVLTF	TGTGCCAGCAGCAGGGGATCCTCTGGGGCCAACGTCCTGACTTTC
-	TRBV27	TRBJ2-2	-	CASSLRSPSTTNTGELFF	TGTGCCAGCAGTTTAAGGTCACCATCGACAACGAACACCGGGGAGCTGTTTTTT
-	TRBV2	TRBJ2-5	-	CASRAPVSVETQYF	TGTGCCAGCAGGGCCCCGGTATCTGTCGAGACCCAGTACTTC
TRBD1	TRBV5-1	TRBJ2-7	-	CASSFGGQGLTSYEQYF	TGCGCCAGCAGCTTCGGAGGACAGGGGCTGACCTCCTACGAGCAGTACTTC
-	TRBV27	TRBJ2-2	once	CASSFGVNTGELFF	TGTGCCAGCAGTTTCGGGGTAAACACCGGGGAGCTGTTTTTT
-	TRBV11-2	TRBJ2-3	-	CASSPRPVGVSTDTQYF	TGTGCCAGCAGCCCTCGCCCCGTGGGGGTTAGCACAGATACGCAGTATTTT
-	TRBV7-8	TRBJ1-3	-	CASSPQPWGAGNTIYF	TGTGCCAGCAGCCCACAGCCCTGGGGAGCTGGAAACACCATATATTTT
TRBD1	TRBV5-1	TRBJ2-1	-	CASSSKSGTGENEQFF	TGCGCCAGCAGCTCAAAATCCGGGACAGGGGAAAATGAGCAGTTCTTC
TRBD1	TRBV29-1	TRBJ2-5	-	CSVGGTGVQETQYF	TGCAGCGTTGGTGGGACAGGGGTCCAGGAGACCCAGTACTTC
TRBD2	TRBV5-1	TRBJ2-3	once	CASSAGLAGAGTDTQYF	TGCGCCAGCAGCGCCGGACTAGCGGGAGCTGGCACAGATACGCAGTATTTT
TRBD2	TRBV28	TRBJ2-7	-	CASSTTTSGAYEQYF	TGTGCCAGCAGTACCACGACTAGCGGCGCCTACGAGCAGTACTTC
-	TRBV28	TRBJ2-2	-	CASSFVRGFTGELFF	TGTGCCAGCAGTTTTGTTCGGGGGTTCACCGGGGAGCTGTTTTTT
TRBD2	TRBV5-5	TRBJ2-6	many	CASSSLGTRETGANVLTF	TGTGCCAGCAGCTCGTTGGGGACTAGGGAAACTGGGGCCAACGTCCTGACTTTC
-	TRBV6-1	TRBJ1-5	-	CASLELQPQHF	TGTGCCAGCCTAGAACTTCAGCCCCAGCATTTT
-	TRBV5-6	TRBJ2-2	-	CASSFNRNTGELFF	TGTGCCAGCAGCTTTAACAGAAACACCGGGGAGCTGTTTTTT
-	TRBV19	TRBJ1-2	-	CASRGNNYGYTF	TGTGCCAGTAGGGGCAATAACTATGGCTACACCTTC
TRBD2	TRBV28	TRBJ2-7	-	CASSLLWLAGAEQYF	TGTGCCAGCAGTTTACTCTGGCTAGCGGGAGCCGAGCAGTACTTC
TRBD1	TRBV5-1	TRBJ2-3	many	CASSGGQEDTDTQYF	TGCGCCAGCAGCGGGGGACAGGAGGATACAGATACGCAGTATTTT
-	TRBV18	TRBJ1-1	-	CASSLGLDTAEAFF	TGTGCCAGCTCATTAGGACTAGATACGGCTGAAGCTTTCTTT
TRBD1	TRBV28	TRBJ2-5	-	CASSLGGQAETQYF	TGTGCCAGCAGTCTGGGGGGACAGGCTGAGACCCAGTACTTC
-	TRBV7-2	TRBJ2-1	many	CASSAQRDNEQFF	TGTGCCAGCAGCGCCCAGCGAGACAATGAGCAGTTCTTC